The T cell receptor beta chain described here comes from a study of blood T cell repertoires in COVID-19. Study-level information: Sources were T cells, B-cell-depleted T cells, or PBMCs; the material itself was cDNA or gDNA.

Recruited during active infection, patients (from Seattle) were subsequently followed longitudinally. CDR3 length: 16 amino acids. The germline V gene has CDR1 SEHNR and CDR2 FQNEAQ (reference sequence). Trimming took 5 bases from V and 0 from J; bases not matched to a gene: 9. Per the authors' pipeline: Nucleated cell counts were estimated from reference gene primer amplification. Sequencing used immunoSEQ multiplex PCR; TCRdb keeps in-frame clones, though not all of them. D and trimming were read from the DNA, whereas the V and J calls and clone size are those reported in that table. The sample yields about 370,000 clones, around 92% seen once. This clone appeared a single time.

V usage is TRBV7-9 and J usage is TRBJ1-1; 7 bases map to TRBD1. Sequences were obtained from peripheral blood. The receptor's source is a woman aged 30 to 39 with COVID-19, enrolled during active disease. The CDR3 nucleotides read TGTGCCAGCAGCCCATCTGGGACAGTTATGAACACTGAAGCTTTCTTT. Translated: CASSPSGTVMNTEAFF. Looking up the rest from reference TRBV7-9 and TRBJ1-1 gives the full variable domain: DTGVSQNPRHKITKRGQNVTFRCDPISEHNRLYWYRQTLGQGPEFLTYFQNEAQLEKSRLLSDRFSAERPKGSFSTLEIQRTEQGDSAMYLCASSPSGTVMNTEAFFGQGTRLTVV.